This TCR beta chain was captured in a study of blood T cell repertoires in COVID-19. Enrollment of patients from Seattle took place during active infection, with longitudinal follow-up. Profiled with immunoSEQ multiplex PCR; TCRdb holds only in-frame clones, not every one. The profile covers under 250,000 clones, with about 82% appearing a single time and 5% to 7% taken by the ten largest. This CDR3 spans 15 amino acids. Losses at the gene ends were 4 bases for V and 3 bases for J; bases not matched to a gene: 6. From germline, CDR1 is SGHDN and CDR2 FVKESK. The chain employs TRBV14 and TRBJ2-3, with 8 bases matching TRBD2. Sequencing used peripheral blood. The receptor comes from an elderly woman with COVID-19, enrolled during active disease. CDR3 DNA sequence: TGTGCCAGCAGCCGAGCGGGGGTTCTAACAGATACGCAGTATTTT. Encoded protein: CASSRAGVLTDTQYF.